A selection of T cell receptor beta chains follows, all from one sample in a study of blood T cell repertoires in COVID-19. TCRdb keeps only in-frame clones here, not all; method: immunoSEQ multiplex PCR. The sample has under 75,000 clones; around 90% are singletons. Sequencing used peripheral blood. All receptors come from a woman at least 80 years old with active COVID-19. The CDR3 runs from the conserved cysteine through the conserved F or W. The D gene is left open where the match is weak. Some rows mark clone size as missing; the rest say once, few, many or name a class of expanded clone.

clone size,J gene,D gene,V gene,CDR3 protein,CDR3 DNA
.,TRBJ2-3,.,TRBV3-1/TRBV3-2,CASSRGWDLGDTQYF,TGTGCCAGCAGCCGAGGATGGGACTTGGGGGATACGCAGTATTTT
.,TRBJ1-1,TRBD1,TRBV7-9,CASSWDSRNTEAFF,TGTGCCAGCAGCTGGGACAGCCGGAACACTGAAGCTTTCTTT
.,TRBJ2-3,TRBD2,TRBV27,CATSPLAGGTDTQYF,TGTGCCACCTCCCCCCTAGCGGGGGGGACAGATACGCAGTATTTT
.,TRBJ1-6,.,TRBV5-1,CASSRDPAGLGNSPLHF,TGCGCCAGCAGCCGAGACCCGGCAGGGCTCGGAAATTCACCCCTCCACTTT
.,TRBJ2-5,TRBD1,TRBV4-2,CASSQDGGQKETQYF,TGTGCCAGCAGCCAAGATGGGGGACAGAAAGAGACCCAGTACTTC
.,TRBJ2-7,.,TRBV5-6,CASSLFENGEQYF,TGTGCCAGCAGCTTGTTCGAGAACGGCGAGCAGTACTTC
.,TRBJ1-2,.,TRBV5-6,CASSLESNYGYTF,TGTGCCAGCAGCTTAGAGTCTAACTATGGCTACACCTTC
.,TRBJ1-1,.,TRBV3-1/TRBV3-2,CASSARQNTEAFF,TGTGCCAGCAGCGCCCGACAGAACACTGAAGCTTTCTTT
.,TRBJ2-1,TRBD2,TRBV11-2,CASSLGVLAGGPVEQFF,TGTGCCAGCAGCTTAGGCGTACTAGCGGGGGGGCCGGTTGAGCAGTTCTTC
.,TRBJ1-5,TRBD1,TRBV28,CALRQGDQPQHF,TGTGCCTTGAGACAGGGAGATCAGCCCCAGCATTTT
.,TRBJ1-1,.,TRBV5-1,CASSPGHEVVSNTEAFF,TGCGCCAGCAGCCCAGGACACGAGGTCGTTTCGAACACTGAAGCTTTCTTT
.,TRBJ2-1,.,TRBV4-3,CASSLLFAGAYNEQFF,TGCGCCAGCAGCCTTTTGTTCGCAGGGGCCTACAATGAGCAGTTCTTC
.,TRBJ2-1,TRBD2,TRBV7-9,CASSPQRGSSYNEQFF,TGTGCCAGCAGTCCACAGCGGGGAAGCTCCTACAATGAGCAGTTCTTC
.,TRBJ1-1,.,TRBV19,CASRRDWNTEAFF,TGTGCCAGTAGAAGGGACTGGAACACTGAAGCTTTCTTT
.,TRBJ1-5,.,TRBV27,CASRPRTATPSKHQPQHF,TGTGCCAGCAGGCCACGGACAGCTACACCCTCCAAGCATCAGCCCCAGCATTTT
.,TRBJ1-1,.,TRBV7-9,CASSLSRGAEMNTEAFF,TGTGCCAGCAGCTTAAGTCGGGGGGCAGAGATGAACACTGAAGCTTTCTTT
.,TRBJ2-7,.,TRBV4-1,CASSPVDGDYEQYF,TGCGCCAGCAGCCCCGTGGACGGGGACTACGAGCAGTACTTC
.,TRBJ2-7,TRBD1,TRBV28,CASSPGQGLEQYF,TGTGCCAGCAGCCCGGGACAGGGCCTCGAGCAGTACTTC
once,TRBJ2-1,TRBD2,TRBV6-2/TRBV6-3,CASSLAGGPNEQFF,TGTGCCAGCAGCTTAGCGGGGGGGCCGAATGAGCAGTTCTTC
.,TRBJ1-2,.,TRBV11-2,CASSPQVANYGYTF,TGTGCCAGCAGTCCCCAGGTCGCTAACTATGGCTACACCTTC
.,TRBJ2-1,TRBD1,TRBV5-1,CASSFRDRGVNEQFF,TGCGCCAGCAGCTTCCGGGACAGGGGCGTAAATGAGCAGTTCTTC
.,TRBJ2-5,.,TRBV18,CASSPVASRGETQYF,TGTGCCAGCTCACCAGTGGCTAGTCGAGGAGAGACCCAGTACTTC
.,TRBJ2-5,.,TRBV2,CASRMEAETQYF,TGTGCCAGCAGAATGGAGGCAGAGACCCAGTACTTC
.,TRBJ2-3,.,TRBV5-1,CASSLADTQYF,TGCGCCAGCAGCTTGGCGGATACGCAGTATTTT
once,TRBJ2-3,.,TRBV18,CASSLSTGSTDTQYF,TGTGCCAGCTCACTCTCCACGGGAAGCACAGATACGCAGTATTTT
once,TRBJ1-5,TRBD1,TRBV9,CASSVGQGGNQPQHF,TGTGCCAGCAGCGTCGGACAGGGTGGCAATCAGCCCCAGCATTTT
.,TRBJ2-3,.,TRBV5-1,CASSLGLGTDTQYF,TGCGCCAGCAGCTTGGGACTAGGCACAGATACGCAGTATTTT
.,TRBJ2-7,.,TRBV5-6,CASSRGQNSYEQYF,TGTGCCAGCAGCCGAGGACAGAATTCCTACGAGCAGTACTTC
.,TRBJ2-1,TRBD2,TRBV30,CAWSVGLAGANNEQFF,TGTGCCTGGAGTGTTGGCCTAGCGGGGGCCAACAATGAGCAGTTCTTC
.,TRBJ2-1,.,TRBV4-1,CASSQDRREQFF,TGCGCCAGCAGCCAAGATAGGCGGGAGCAGTTCTTC
.,TRBJ2-7,TRBD2,TRBV11-2,CASSFSGGGVYEQYF,TGTGCCAGCAGCTTCAGCGGCGGGGGTGTTTACGAGCAGTACTTC
.,TRBJ2-1,TRBD1,TRBV11-2,CASSLRTGSLGFHNEQFF,TGTGCCAGCAGCCTACGGACAGGGAGTTTGGGATTCCACAATGAGCAGTTCTTC
few,TRBJ2-1,TRBD1,TRBV7-3,CASSLTGGLYNEQFF,TGTGCCAGCAGCCTTACAGGGGGTTTGTACAATGAGCAGTTCTTC
.,TRBJ2-1,TRBD2,TRBV19,CASSGGTSEGEQFF,TGTGCCAGTAGTGGCGGGACTAGCGAAGGCGAGCAGTTCTTC
.,TRBJ2-5,TRBD2,TRBV10-3,CAISGSGGRETQYF,TGTGCCATCAGTGGTAGCGGGGGAAGGGAGACCCAGTACTTC
.,TRBJ2-7,TRBD1,TRBV5-8,CASSFKGQGFYEQYF,TGTGCCAGCAGCTTTAAAGGACAGGGGTTCTACGAGCAGTACTTC
.,TRBJ2-1,.,TRBV7-2,CASSLDGLTNEQFF,TGTGCCAGCAGCTTAGATGGTTTGACTAATGAGCAGTTCTTC
.,TRBJ1-2,TRBD1,TRBV5-1,CASRPGTGTLDYGYTF,TGCGCCAGCAGACCCGGGACAGGGACACTAGACTATGGCTACACCTTC
.,TRBJ2-2,.,TRBV11-3,CASSQGLDTSTGELFF,TGTGCCAGCAGCCAGGGCCTAGACACTTCCACCGGGGAGCTGTTTTTT
.,TRBJ1-2,.,TRBV2,CASRGLGGSYGYTF,TGTGCCAGCAGGGGACTCGGAGGGAGCTATGGCTACACCTTC
.,TRBJ2-7,.,TRBV29-1,CSVGGEYEQYF,TGCAGCGTTGGGGGGGAATACGAGCAGTACTTC
.,TRBJ1-6,.,TRBV30,CAWSVAGVDNSPLHF,TGTGCCTGGAGTGTAGCGGGGGTGGATAATTCACCCCTCCACTTT
.,TRBJ2-3,TRBD2,TRBV11-1,CASSLWGTRFTDTQYF,TGTGCCAGCAGCTTATGGGGGACTAGATTCACAGATACGCAGTATTTT
.,TRBJ2-7,.,TRBV9,CASSLAWTTGDEQYF,TGTGCCAGCAGCTTGGCATGGACTACTGGGGATGAGCAGTACTTC
.,TRBJ1-3,TRBD1,TRBV18,CASSPRDSLGGNTIYF,TGTGCCAGCTCACCCCGGGACAGCTTAGGAGGAAACACCATATATTTT
.,TRBJ1-2,.,TRBV7-2,CASSFVSYGYTF,TGTGCCAGCAGCTTCGTCTCCTATGGCTACACCTTC
.,TRBJ2-3,TRBD2,TRBV28,CASSLRRSSGITDTQYF,TGTGCCAGCAGTCTAAGGCGAAGTAGCGGGATCACAGATACGCAGTATTTT
.,TRBJ2-1,TRBD1,TRBV19,CASSWDRGLRYEQFF,TGTGCCAGTAGTTGGGACAGGGGTTTGAGATATGAGCAGTTCTTC
.,TRBJ2-3,.,TRBV5-6,CASSLLGGRGVTDTQYF,TGTGCCAGCAGTTTACTCGGGGGGCGCGGGGTGACAGATACGCAGTATTTT
.,TRBJ2-2,.,TRBV3-1/TRBV3-2,CASSQIRASASTGELFF,TGTGCCAGCAGCCAGATCAGGGCTAGCGCGTCCACCGGGGAGCTGTTTTTT
.,TRBJ2-2,.,TRBV15,CATSEALSTGELFF,TGTGCCACCAGCGAGGCGCTTAGCACCGGGGAGCTGTTTTTT
.,TRBJ2-1,.,TRBV20-1,CSAYDNGLFF,TGCAGTGCTTATGACAACGGTCTGTTCTTC
.,TRBJ2-5,.,TRBV29-1,CSVGDTGVETQYF,TGCAGCGTTGGAGATACGGGGGTGGAGACCCAGTACTTC
.,TRBJ2-3,.,TRBV7-9,CASSPPSTDTQYF,TGTGCCAGCAGCCCTCCCAGCACAGATACGCAGTATTTT
.,TRBJ2-1,TRBD2,TRBV9,CASSIQPQAGGEQFF,TGTGCCAGCAGCATTCAGCCTCAGGCGGGGGGTGAGCAGTTCTTC
.,TRBJ2-2,.,TRBV7-3,CASSFQGSGELFF,TGTGCCAGCAGCTTTCAGGGTTCGGGGGAGCTGTTTTTT
.,TRBJ1-2,.,TRBV24-1,CATSDVTDYGYTF,TGTGCCACCAGTGATGTGACAGATTATGGCTACACCTTC
.,TRBJ1-2,.,TRBV5-5,CASSAPGQGYTF,TGTGCCAGCAGCGCCCCAGGGCAGGGCTACACCTTC